The source of this T cell receptor beta chain is a study of Tregs in tolerant kidney transplant recipients. Unstimulated Tregs (CD4+CD25+CD127-) and CD4+CD25- non-Tregs were sorted from PBMCs. In the case of this clone: The CDR3 end falls 3 residues outside the read, so it is completed with the germline J gene.

CDR3 length: 13 residues. Germline CDR1 LNHDA, CDR2 SQIVND (reference sequence). V lost 3 bases to trimming and J lost 6 bases; unmatched junction nucleotides: 1. Clones were read by immunoSEQ multiplex PCR, and TCRdb kept only the in-frame ones, dropping some. The sample totals about 30,000 clones. This rearrangement joins TRBV19 to TRBJ2-2; 7 nucleotides align to TRBD1. The clonotype originates from a human donor who received a combined kidney and bone marrow transplant. The material was CD8+ T cells from blood, obtained before the transplant. The CDR3 bases that were read are TGTGCCAGTAGTATGCAGGGGGCCGGGGAG. Protein sequence: CASSMQGAGE. The CDR3 as a whole reads CASSMQGAGELFF.